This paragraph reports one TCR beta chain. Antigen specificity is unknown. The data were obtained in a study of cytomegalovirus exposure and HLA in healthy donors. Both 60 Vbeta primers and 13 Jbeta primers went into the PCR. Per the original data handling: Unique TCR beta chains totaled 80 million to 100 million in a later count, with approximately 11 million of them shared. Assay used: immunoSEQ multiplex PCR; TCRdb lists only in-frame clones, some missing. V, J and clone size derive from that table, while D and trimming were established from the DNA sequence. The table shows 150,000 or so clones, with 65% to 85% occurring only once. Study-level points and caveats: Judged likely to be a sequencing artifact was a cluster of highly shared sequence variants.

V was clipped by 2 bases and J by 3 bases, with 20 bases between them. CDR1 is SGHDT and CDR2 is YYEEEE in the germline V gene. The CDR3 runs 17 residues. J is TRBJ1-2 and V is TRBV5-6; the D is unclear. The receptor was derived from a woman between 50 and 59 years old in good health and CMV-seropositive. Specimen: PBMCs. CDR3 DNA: TGTGCCAGCAGCTTCTACATTGTAGGAGGAGTTTACTATGGCTACACCTTC. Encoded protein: CASSFYIVGGVYYGYTF.